These 27 T cell receptor beta chains share one sample of origin, sequenced in a study of cytomegalovirus exposure and HLA in healthy donors. The primer mix had 60 Vbeta and 13 Jbeta primers. Sequenced by immunoSEQ multiplex PCR; TCRdb stores in-frame clones only, minus some. The top ten clones hold roughly 0.99% of a sample with around 180,000 clones, 80% to 85% of them seen once. Sequenced input: PBMCs. The receptor source for this set is a woman aged 40 to 50 in good health and CMV-seronegative.

The rearrangement uses TRBV2 and TRBJ1-3; D is unresolved. Trimming removed 6 bases at V and 0 bases at J, with 12 bases between. The germline V gene has CDR1 SNHLY and CDR2 FYNNEI. This CDR3 has 15 residues. The CDR3 protein is CASRAGITSGNTIYF. CDR3 DNA sequence: TGTGCCAGCAGGGCCGGGATTACCTCTGGAAACACCATATATTTT.

This chain connects TRBV5-6 to TRBJ2-2; no firm D call. The V and J ends lost 2 bases and 4 bases respectively, with 9 bases between them. The CDR3 extends over 14 amino acids. CDR1 is SGHDT and CDR2 is YYEEEE in the germline V gene. In DNA form, the CDR3 reads TGTGCCAGCAGCTTAGGAACGGGCACCGGGGAGCTGTTTTTT. It specifies CASSLGTGTGELFF.

The chain joins TRBV7-2 to TRBJ2-3, with 11 bases lining up with TRBD2. The length of the CDR3 is 15 residues. V trimming: 5 bases; J trimming: 3 bases; junction bases outside the gene matches: 4. Germline V gene sequence: CDR1 SGHTA, CDR2 FQGNSA. CDR3 DNA sequence: TGTGCCAGCAGCCCGGGACTAGCGGTTACAGATACGCAGTATTTT. Translated, it gives CASSPGLAVTDTQYF.

This clone turned up a few times. The chain links TRBV7-2 to TRBJ2-7, with TRBD2 matching over 11 bases. The CDR3 runs 17 residues. Germline CDR1 SGHTA, CDR2 FQGNSA. V shed 5 bases, J shed 4 bases, and the junction held 13 bases outside the gene matches. The CDR3 nucleotides read TGTGCCAGCAGCGCCGCATTAGCGGGAGGGCCGGTATACGAGCAGTACTTC. This encodes CASSAALAGGPVYEQYF.

This chain joins TRBV30 and TRBJ2-2; 7 bases align to TRBD1. Looked up from germline, CDR1 is GTSNPN and CDR2 is SVGIG (reference sequence). The CDR3 sequence is 15 residues long. The V and J ends lost 2 bases and 1 base, in that order; junction bases with no gene match: 4. This chain's CDR3 is CAWSSQGVNTGELFF. The DNA for the CDR3 is TGTGCCTGGAGTTCTCAGGGGGTGAACACCGGGGAGCTGTTTTTT.

V is TRBV7-8 and J is TRBJ1-5, with TRBD1 as a possible D gene (6 bases). Trimming left V 2 bases short and J 5 bases short, with 10 bases between. Per germline, CDR1 SGHVS and CDR2 FQNEAQ. CDR3 length: 14 amino acids. CDR3 region: CASSLQGNYQPQHF. Here the CDR3 DNA reads TGTGCCAGCAGCTTACAGGGGAACTATCAGCCCCAGCATTTT.

This chain joins TRBV10-3 and TRBJ2-5, with a possible D match to TRBD1 (6 bases). Germline V CDR1 and CDR2: ENHRY, SYGVKD. Between the trimmed V and J ends, which lost 10 bases and 2 bases, there was a span of 23 bases. The length of the CDR3 is 16 residues. The CDR3 loop is CASTDSQGGAQETQYF. CDR3 in DNA: TGTGCCAGTACGGACAGTCAAGGTGGGGCACAAGAGACCCAGTACTTC.

This sequence joins TRBV29-1 and TRBJ2-7; weak D call: TRBD2 (6 bases). Germline V gene data show CDR1 as SQVTM and CDR2 as ANQGSEA. CDR3 length: 11 residues. Trimming took off 7 bases at V and 5 bases at J, with 12 bases between the two ends. The CDR3 DNA reads as TGCAGCGGTCTAAGGAGGGACGAGCAGTACTTC. Translating it yields CSGLRRDEQYF.

The chain couples TRBV2 to TRBJ1-1; perhaps TRBD1 as D (5 bases). This CDR3 is built from 13 residues. V lost 8 bases to trimming and J lost 1 base, with 11 bases between them. Germline V CDR1 and CDR2: SNHLY, FYNNEI. The CDR3 loop is CASLMQGNTEAFF. The CDR3 DNA is TGTGCCAGCCTTATGCAGGGGAACACTGAAGCTTTCTTT. Drawing the rest from reference TRBV2 and TRBJ1-1, the complete variable domain is EPEVTQTPSHQVTQMGQEVILRCVPISNHLYFYWYRQILGQKVEFLVSFYNNEISEKSEIFDDQFSVERPDGSNFTLKIRSTKLEDSAMYFCASLMQGNTEAFFGQGTRLTVV.

The rearrangement links TRBV5-5 to TRBJ2-2, with D maybe TRBD2 (5 bases). Germline CDR1 and CDR2: SGHKS and YYEKEE (reference sequence). The length of the CDR3 is 16 residues. V gave up 0 bases and J gave up 6 bases, with 15 bases separating them. The CDR3 DNA reads TGTGCCAGCAGCTTGGTCAGCGGTACCCCTCCCGGGGAGCTGTTTTTT. Amino acids: CASSLVSGTPPGELFF. Looking up the rest from reference TRBV5-5 and TRBJ2-2 gives the full variable domain: DAGVTQSPTHLIKTRGQQVTLRCSPISGHKSVSWYQQVLGQGPQFIFQYYEKEERGRGNFPDRFSARQFPNYSSELNVNALLLGDSALYLCASSLVSGTPPGELFFGEGSRLTVL.

CDR3 bases: TGTGCCTGGAGTAGAGTCGGTCCTGAAGCTTTCTTT. Translation: CAWSRVGPEAFF. V is TRBV30 and J is TRBJ1-1, with D hard to call. The CDR3 is made up of 12 amino acids. With 2 bases removed from V and 6 bases from J, the gap between germline ends came to 10 bases. Looked up from germline, CDR1 is GTSNPN and CDR2 is SVGIG (reference sequence).

The chain has TRBV11-2 and TRBJ2-1; D perhaps matches TRBD1 (6 bases). The V gene's germline CDR1 is SGHAT and CDR2 FQNNGV. The CDR3 spans 15 residues. V shed 10 bases and J shed 3 bases, with 19 bases lying between them. The CDR3 reads CATSAGAGDYNEQFF. The CDR3 DNA follows: TGTGCCACTTCCGCCGGGGCAGGGGACTACAATGAGCAGTTCTTC. Drawing the rest from reference TRBV11-2 and TRBJ2-1, the complete variable domain is EAGVAQSPRYKIIEKRQSVAFWCNPISGHATLYWYQQILGQGPKLLIQFQNNGVVDDSQLPKDRFSAERLKGVDSTLKIQPAKLEDSAVYLCATSAGAGDYNEQFFGPGTRLTVL.

The V and J genes are TRBV6-5 and TRBJ1-1; D not resolved. CDR3 length equals 12 residues. The V end was cut by 7 bases, the J end by 1 base, with 7 bases between. Germline V gene sequence: CDR1 MNHEY, CDR2 SVGAGI. The CDR3 DNA reads as TGTGCCAGCATTGCACAGAACACTGAAGCTTTCTTT. Amino acids: CASIAQNTEAFF.

CDR3 sequence: CASGSAEFGNTIYF. The CDR3 nucleotides are TGCGCCAGCGGCTCCGCGGAGTTTGGAAACACCATATATTTT. The chain couples TRBV5-1 to TRBJ1-3; D gene unclear. Germline assignment: CDR1 SGHRS and CDR2 YFSETQ. The CDR3 has 14 amino acids. The V end lost 7 bases, the J end lost 3 bases, and 14 bases lay between the germline ends. Full variable domain (missing parts from reference TRBV5-1 and TRBJ1-3): KAGVTQTPRYLIKTRGQQVTLSCSPISGHRSVSWYQQTPGQGLQFLFEYFSETQRNKGNFPGRFSGRQFSNSRSEMNVSTLELGDSALYLCASGSAEFGNTIYFGEGSWLTVV.

This rearrangement joins TRBV18 to TRBJ2-1; a possible D gene is TRBD2 (5 bases). Germline V gene sequence: CDR1 KGHSH, CDR2 LQKENI. V was trimmed by 4 bases and J by 5 bases, leaving 18 bases between them. The CDR3 has 16 amino acids. The chain's CDR3 is CASSLPGGSDNNEQFF. The CDR3 DNA is TGTGCCAGCTCACTCCCCGGTGGTAGCGACAACAATGAGCAGTTCTTC.

The chain employs TRBV18 and TRBJ2-5; D is undetermined. The germline CDR1 and CDR2 sequences are KGHSH and LQKENI. The CDR3 is 15 amino acids. The V and J ends lost 1 base and 0 bases respectively, with 9 bases between them. The CDR3 here is CASSPRNGDQETQYF. CDR3 coding DNA: TGTGCCAGCTCACCACGTAACGGAGACCAAGAGACCCAGTACTTC.

The chain joins TRBV10-1 to TRBJ2-7; 8 nucleotides agree with TRBD1. V lost 0 bases to trimming and J lost 2 bases; unmatched junction nucleotides: 12. The CDR3 has 18 amino acids. Germline loops: CDR1 WNHNN, CDR2 SYGVQD (reference sequence). The CDR3 bases are TGCGCCAGCAGTGAGTCTAGTATTGGACAGGGAGGAACCTACGAGCAGTACGTC. Translating gives CASSESSIGQGGTYEQYV.

This chain connects TRBV28 to TRBJ2-1, with D perhaps TRBD2 (6 bases). Germline CDR1 is MDHEN and CDR2 is SYDVKM. The CDR3 runs to 17 residues. Trimming cost V 4 bases and J 6 bases, with 22 bases left between them. CDR3 sequence: CASSSPEERRGGNEQFF. The CDR3 bases are TGTGCCAGCAGTTCTCCCGAGGAGCGGAGGGGCGGCAATGAGCAGTTCTTC.

The sample holds a few counts of this clone. The gene calls are TRBV7-2 and TRBJ2-2; 7 positions agree with TRBD1. Germline V gene lookup returns CDR1 SGHTA and CDR2 FQGNSA. V was pared by 2 bases and J by 1 base, with 4 bases of the junction left unmatched. This CDR3 is 16 amino acids long. The CDR3 here is CASSLWGQRNTGELFF. The DNA of the CDR3 is TGTGCCAGCAGCTTATGGGGACAGAGGAACACCGGGGAGCTGTTTTTT.

This rearrangement joins TRBV27 to TRBJ2-7; 7 nucleotides align to TRBD1. Germline lookup yields CDR1 MNHEY and CDR2 SMNVEV (reference sequence). J was trimmed by 0 bases and V by 4 bases; bases with no gene match: 3. The CDR3 spans 14 residues. This CDR3 reads CASSSTGVSYEQYF. The DNA of the CDR3 is TGTGCCAGCAGTTCAACAGGGGTCTCCTACGAGCAGTACTTC.

This chain connects TRBV19 to TRBJ2-7, with a tentative D call TRBD2 (7 bases). Germline lookup yields CDR1 LNHDA and CDR2 SQIVND (reference sequence). The CDR3 totals 19 residues. V dropped 6 bases and J dropped 2 bases, with 29 bases sitting between them. The CDR3 loop is CASSIRRSSVGGRPYEQYF. The CDR3 DNA follows: TGTGCCAGTAGCATAAGGCGATCCTCGGTGGGGGGGCGACCCTACGAGCAGTACTTC.

This chain joins TRBV5-1 and TRBJ2-1, with 13 bases identical to TRBD2. Germline values: CDR1 SGHRS, CDR2 YFSETQ. The CDR3 totals 17 residues. The ends lost 3 bases at V and 2 bases at J; junction bases unmatched: 5. This CDR3 is CASSYGTSGAAYNEQFF. In DNA form, the CDR3 reads TGCGCCAGCAGCTATGGGACTAGCGGGGCTGCCTACAATGAGCAGTTCTTC.

V is TRBV7-3 and J is TRBJ2-7; TRBD2 matches 8 bases. Germline V lookup: CDR1 SGHTA, CDR2 FQGTGA. The ends lost 9 bases at V and 2 bases at J; junction bases unmatched: 15. This CDR3 has 16 amino acids. As DNA, the CDR3 is TGTGCCAGGGACTCAGAGTGGAGCGGGGGAACCTACGAGCAGTACTTC. This encodes CARDSEWSGGTYEQYF.

The gene calls are TRBV19 and TRBJ2-2; 8 bases are shared with TRBD1. The CDR3 loop spans 17 amino acids. The V segment lost 3 bases and the J segment 6 bases; nucleotides outside the gene matches: 12. CDR1 is LNHDA and CDR2 is SQIVND in the germline V gene (reference sequence). CDR3 residues: CASSIASDRVRAGELFF. In DNA form, the CDR3 reads TGTGCCAGTAGTATTGCTTCGGACAGGGTCAGAGCCGGGGAGCTGTTTTTT.

The rearrangement uses TRBV25-1 and TRBJ1-2, with D possibly matching TRBD1 (6 bases). Germline CDR1 is MGHDK and CDR2 is SYGVNS. Trimming stripped 6 bases from V and 4 bases from J, with 12 bases between. There are 13 residues in the CDR3. The CDR3 sequence: CASSLDRTYGYTF. CDR3 DNA sequence: TGTGCCAGCAGCCTAGACAGGACCTATGGCTACACCTTC.

The rearrangement links TRBV5-8 to TRBJ2-7, with 12 positions matching TRBD2. J lost 3 bases, V lost 4 bases, and 5 bases had no gene match. Germline V gene lookup returns CDR1 SGHTS and CDR2 YDEGEE. This CDR3 has 15 residues. The CDR3 coding sequence is TGTGCCAGCAGCCCTAGGACTAGCGGGATCTACGAGCAGTACTTC. Protein: CASSPRTSGIYEQYF.

This rearrangement joins TRBV19 to TRBJ1-5; 10 bases map to TRBD1. The CDR3 contains 15 residues. From germline, CDR1 is LNHDA and CDR2 SQIVND (reference sequence). V lost 6 bases, J lost 2 bases, and 4 bases stayed unmatched. CDR3 sequence (DNA): TGTGCCAGTAGCTCCGGGACAGGGGGCAATCAGCCCCAGCATTTT. The encoded protein is CASSSGTGGNQPQHF.